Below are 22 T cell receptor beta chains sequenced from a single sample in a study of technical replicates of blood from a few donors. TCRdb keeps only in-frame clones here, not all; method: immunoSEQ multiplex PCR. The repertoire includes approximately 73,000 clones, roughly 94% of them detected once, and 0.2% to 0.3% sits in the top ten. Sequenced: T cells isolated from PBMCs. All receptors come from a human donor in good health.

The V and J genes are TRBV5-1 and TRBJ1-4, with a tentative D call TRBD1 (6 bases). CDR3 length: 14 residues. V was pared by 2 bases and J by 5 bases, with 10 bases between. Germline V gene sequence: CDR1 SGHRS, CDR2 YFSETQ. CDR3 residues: CASSLRTGNEKLFF. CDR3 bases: TGCGCCAGCAGCTTACGAACAGGGAATGAAAAACTGTTTTTT.

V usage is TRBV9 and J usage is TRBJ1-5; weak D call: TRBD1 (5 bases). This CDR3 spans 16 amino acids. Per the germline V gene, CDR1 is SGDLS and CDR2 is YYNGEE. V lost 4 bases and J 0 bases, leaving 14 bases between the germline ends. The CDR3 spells CASSSQDSYSNQPQHF. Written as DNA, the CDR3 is TGTGCCAGCAGCAGTCAAGACAGCTATAGCAATCAGCCCCAGCATTTT.

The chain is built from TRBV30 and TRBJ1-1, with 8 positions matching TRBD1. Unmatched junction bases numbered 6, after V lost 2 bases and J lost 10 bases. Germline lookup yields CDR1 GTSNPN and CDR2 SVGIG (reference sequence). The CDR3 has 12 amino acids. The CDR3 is CAWSWDRTRAFF. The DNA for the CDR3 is TGTGCCTGGAGTTGGGACAGGACGAGAGCTTTCTTT.

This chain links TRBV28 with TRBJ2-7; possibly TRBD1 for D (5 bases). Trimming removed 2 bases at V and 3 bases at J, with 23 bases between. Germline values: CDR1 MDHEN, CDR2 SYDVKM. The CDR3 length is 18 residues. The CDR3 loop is CASSLGQGTPDDGYEQYF. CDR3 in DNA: TGTGCCAGCAGTTTAGGTCAGGGCACACCGGACGACGGCTACGAGCAGTACTTC.

This CDR3 is CASSAEQAFTEAFF. The CDR3 DNA follows: TGTGCCAGCAGTGCCGAACAGGCCTTCACTGAAGCTTTCTTT. V and J are TRBV25-1 and TRBJ1-1, with a tentative D call TRBD1 (5 bases). Germline loops: CDR1 MGHDK, CDR2 SYGVNS. The germline V and J ends were trimmed by 4 bases and 4 bases, with 13 bases remaining between them. The CDR3 spans 14 residues.

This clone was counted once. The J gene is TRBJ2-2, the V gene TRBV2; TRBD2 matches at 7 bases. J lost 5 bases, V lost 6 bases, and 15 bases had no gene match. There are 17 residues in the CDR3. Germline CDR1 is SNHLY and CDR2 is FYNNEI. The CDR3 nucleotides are TGTGCCAGCAGGATATTCGCGGGGGAAACGGAAACCGGGGAGCTGTTTTTT. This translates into CASRIFAGETETGELFF.

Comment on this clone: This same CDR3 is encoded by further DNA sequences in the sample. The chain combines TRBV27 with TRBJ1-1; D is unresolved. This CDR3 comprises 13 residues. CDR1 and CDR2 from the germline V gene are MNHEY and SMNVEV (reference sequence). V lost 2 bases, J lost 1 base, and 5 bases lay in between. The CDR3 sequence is CASSLRGNTEAFF. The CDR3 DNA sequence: TGTGCCAGCAGTTTACGGGGGAACACTGAAGCTTTCTTT.

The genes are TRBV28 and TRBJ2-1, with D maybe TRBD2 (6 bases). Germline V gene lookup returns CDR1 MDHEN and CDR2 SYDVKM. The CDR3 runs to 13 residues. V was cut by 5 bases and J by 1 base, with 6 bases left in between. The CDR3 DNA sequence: TGTGCCAGCAGTGGGAGGTCCTACAATGAGCAGTTCTTC. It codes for CASSGRSYNEQFF.

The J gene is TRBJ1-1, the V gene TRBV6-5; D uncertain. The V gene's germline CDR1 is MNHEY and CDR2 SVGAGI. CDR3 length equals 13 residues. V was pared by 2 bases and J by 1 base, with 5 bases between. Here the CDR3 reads CASSYAGNTEAFF. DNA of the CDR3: TGTGCCAGCAGTTACGCGGGGAACACTGAAGCTTTCTTT.

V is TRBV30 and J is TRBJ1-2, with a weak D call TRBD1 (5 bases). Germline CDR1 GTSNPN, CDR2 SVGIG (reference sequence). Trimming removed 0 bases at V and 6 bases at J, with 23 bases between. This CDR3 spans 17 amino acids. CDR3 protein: CAWSVSTLWGDVNGYTF. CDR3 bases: TGTGCCTGGAGTGTATCAACCCTCTGGGGGGACGTTAATGGCTACACCTTC.

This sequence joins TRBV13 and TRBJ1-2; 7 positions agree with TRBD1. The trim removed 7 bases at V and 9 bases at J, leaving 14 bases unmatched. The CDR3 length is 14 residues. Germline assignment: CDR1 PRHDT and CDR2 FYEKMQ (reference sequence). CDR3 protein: CASNFRDSTMRYTF. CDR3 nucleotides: TGTGCCAGCAACTTCCGGGACAGTACTATGCGCTACACCTTC.

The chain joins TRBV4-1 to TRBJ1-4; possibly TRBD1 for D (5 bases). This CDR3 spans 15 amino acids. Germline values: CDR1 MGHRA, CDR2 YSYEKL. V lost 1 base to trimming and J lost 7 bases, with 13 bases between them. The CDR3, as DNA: TGCGCCAGCAGCCAAGCCCGGGACTCCCCTGAAAAACTGTTTTTT. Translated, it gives CASSQARDSPEKLFF.

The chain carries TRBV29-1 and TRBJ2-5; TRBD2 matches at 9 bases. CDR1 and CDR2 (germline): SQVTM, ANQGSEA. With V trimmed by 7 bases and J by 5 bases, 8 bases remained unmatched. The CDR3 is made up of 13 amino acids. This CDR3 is CSALAGEGETQYF. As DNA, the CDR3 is TGCAGCGCTTTAGCGGGGGAGGGGGAGACCCAGTACTTC. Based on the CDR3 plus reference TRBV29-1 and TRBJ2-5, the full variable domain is SAVISQKPSRDICQRGTSLTIQCQVDSQVTMMFWYRQQPGQSLTLIATANQGSEATYESGFVIDKFPISRPNLTFSTLTVSNMSPEDSSIYLCSALAGEGETQYFGPGTRLLVL.

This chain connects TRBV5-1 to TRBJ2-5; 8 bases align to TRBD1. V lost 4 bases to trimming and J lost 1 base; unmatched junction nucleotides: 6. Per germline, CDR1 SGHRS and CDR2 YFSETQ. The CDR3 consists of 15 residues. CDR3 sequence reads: CASSTGQGPQETQYF. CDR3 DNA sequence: TGCGCCAGCAGCACTGGACAGGGCCCCCAAGAGACCCAGTACTTC. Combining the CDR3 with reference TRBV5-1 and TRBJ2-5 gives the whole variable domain KAGVTQTPRYLIKTRGQQVTLSCSPISGHRSVSWYQQTPGQGLQFLFEYFSETQRNKGNFPGRFSGRQFSNSRSEMNVSTLELGDSALYLCASSTGQGPQETQYFGPGTRLLVL.

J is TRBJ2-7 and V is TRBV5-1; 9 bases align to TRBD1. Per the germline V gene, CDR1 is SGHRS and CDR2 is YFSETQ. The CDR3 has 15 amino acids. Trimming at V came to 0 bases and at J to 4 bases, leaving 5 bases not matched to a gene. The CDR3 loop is CASSLEVTGGYEQYF. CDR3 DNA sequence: TGCGCCAGCAGCTTGGAGGTGACAGGGGGGTACGAGCAGTACTTC.

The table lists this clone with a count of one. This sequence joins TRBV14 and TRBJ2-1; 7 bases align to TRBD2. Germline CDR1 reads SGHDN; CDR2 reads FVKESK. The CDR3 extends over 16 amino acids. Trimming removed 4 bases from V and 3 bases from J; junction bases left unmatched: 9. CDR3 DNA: TGTGCCAGCAGCCTTATGCGGGAGAGCGACTACAATGAGCAGTTCTTC. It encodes CASSLMRESDYNEQFF.

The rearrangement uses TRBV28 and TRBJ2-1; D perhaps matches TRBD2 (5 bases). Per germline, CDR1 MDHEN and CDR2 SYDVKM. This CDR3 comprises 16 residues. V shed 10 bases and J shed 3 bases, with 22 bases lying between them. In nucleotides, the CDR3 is TGTGCCACCAAAGGGAGTGCCCCCTTGGGCTACAATGAGCAGTTCTTC. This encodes CATKGSAPLGYNEQFF.

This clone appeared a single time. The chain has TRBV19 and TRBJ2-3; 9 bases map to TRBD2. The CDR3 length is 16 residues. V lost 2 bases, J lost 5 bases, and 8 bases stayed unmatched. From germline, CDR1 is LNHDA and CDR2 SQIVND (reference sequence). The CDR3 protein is CASSITLAGRRDTQYF. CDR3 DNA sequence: TGTGCCAGTAGTATAACCCTAGCGGGACGGAGAGATACGCAGTATTTT.

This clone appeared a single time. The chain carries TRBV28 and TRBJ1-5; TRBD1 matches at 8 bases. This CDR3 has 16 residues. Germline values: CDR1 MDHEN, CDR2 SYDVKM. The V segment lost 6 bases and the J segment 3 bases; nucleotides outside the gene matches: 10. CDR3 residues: CASSSSQGVNNQPQHF. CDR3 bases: TGTGCCAGCAGCTCCTCACAGGGGGTTAACAATCAGCCCCAGCATTTT.

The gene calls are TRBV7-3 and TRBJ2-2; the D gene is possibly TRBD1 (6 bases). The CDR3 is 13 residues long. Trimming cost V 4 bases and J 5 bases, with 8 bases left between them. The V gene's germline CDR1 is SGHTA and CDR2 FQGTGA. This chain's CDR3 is CASSSRGTGELFF. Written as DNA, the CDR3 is TGTGCCAGCAGCTCCAGGGGAACCGGGGAGCTGTTTTTT.

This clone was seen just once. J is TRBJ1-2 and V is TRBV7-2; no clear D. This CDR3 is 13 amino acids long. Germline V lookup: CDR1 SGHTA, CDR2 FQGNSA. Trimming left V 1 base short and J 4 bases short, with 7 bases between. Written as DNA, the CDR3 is TGTGCCAGCAGCTTAGGGTTGAGCTATGGCTACACCTTC. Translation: CASSLGLSYGYTF.

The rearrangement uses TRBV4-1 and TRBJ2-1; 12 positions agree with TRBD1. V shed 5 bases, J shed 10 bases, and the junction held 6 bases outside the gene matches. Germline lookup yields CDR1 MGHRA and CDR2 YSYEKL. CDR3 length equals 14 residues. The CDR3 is CASSAGQGASEQFF. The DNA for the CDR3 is TGCGCCAGCAGCGCGGGACAGGGGGCATCCGAGCAGTTCTTC.